The 14 T cell receptor beta chains reported below all come from one sample, sequenced in a study of persistence of HIV-infected CD4 T cells. The libraries were made with immunoSEQ version 4 in survey mode. The method was immunoSEQ multiplex PCR; TCRdb's version includes in-frame clones alone and lacks a portion of them. Of 30,000 to 45,000 clones in the sample, 80% to 85% were seen once. Which antigens these TCRs recognize remains unknown. Overlapping HIV-1 Gag 15-mer peptides at approximately 1 ug per peptide per mL were used. Memory cells lacking CD40L and CD69 with high CD45RO were sorted. This specimen consisted of cultured CD4+ T cells from PBMCs, obtained from a patient who received antiretroviral therapy. These receptors were collected from an adult with HIV. The donor label of this sample is uncertain.

The V gene is TRBV3-1 (or the pseudogene TRBV3-2), the J gene TRBJ2-3; unclear D gene. Germline V gene sequence: CDR1 LGHDT, CDR2 YNNKEL (reference sequence). The length of the CDR3 is 15 residues. Trimming pared 0 bases from V and 2 bases from J, leaving 9 bases between. The CDR3, as DNA: TGTGCCAGCAGCCAAGATAGGTTACCCACAGATACGCAGTATTTT. Its protein is CASSQDRLPTDTQYF.

The V and J genes are TRBV6-5 and TRBJ1-6; D uncertain. The length of the CDR3 is 13 residues. The germline V gene has CDR1 MNHEY and CDR2 SVGAGI. The germline V and J ends were trimmed by 6 bases and 7 bases, with 10 bases remaining between them. The CDR3 bases are TGTGCCAGCAGGCCCAATACCAATTCACCCCTCCACTTT. This encodes CASRPNTNSPLHF.

The chain recombines TRBV21-1 with TRBJ1-2. TRBV21-1 is termed a pseudogene. CDR3 length: 15 amino acids. This CDR3 is CASSKVGGGYYGYTF. The CDR3 DNA follows: TGTGCCAGCAGCAAAGTAGGGGGGGGCTACTATGGCTACACCTTC.

The rearrangement links TRBV5-1 to TRBJ1-6; a weak D match, TRBD1 (5 bases). This CDR3 has 15 residues. The ends were cut back, 4 bases at V and 7 bases at J, with 15 bases in the middle. Germline V gene sequence: CDR1 SGHRS, CDR2 YFSETQ. The CDR3 protein is CASSTGQGGNSPLHF. In DNA form, the CDR3 reads TGCGCCAGCAGCACCGGCCAGGGTGGGAATTCACCCCTCCACTTT.

DNA of the CDR3: TGCAGCGTTGATACAGGGAGGTCAGATACGCAGTATTTT. Encoded protein: CSVDTGRSDTQYF. This chain uses TRBV29-1 with TRBJ2-3, with D perhaps TRBD1 or TRBD2 (6 bases each). Germline V CDR1 and CDR2: SQVTM, ANQGSEA. Deletions cut 3 bases from V and 4 bases from J, with 11 bases between. CDR3 length: 13 residues.

The V call is TRBV3-1 (or the pseudogene TRBV3-2), the J call TRBJ1-5; 7 bases line up with TRBD1. Trimming removed 1 base from V and 5 bases from J; junction bases left unmatched: 5. The germline CDR1 and CDR2 sequences are LGHDT and YNNKEL (reference sequence). The CDR3 covers 15 residues. The CDR3 protein is CASSQGGTAYQPQHF. Written as DNA, the CDR3 is TGTGCCAGCAGCCAAGGTGGGACAGCCTATCAGCCCCAGCATTTT.

This clone has a handful of counts. The V and J genes are TRBV18 and TRBJ2-7, with 7 positions matching TRBD1. CDR1 is KGHSH and CDR2 is LQKENI in the germline V gene. This CDR3 contains 15 residues. V trimming: 3 bases; J trimming: 0 bases; junction bases outside the gene matches: 5. The CDR3 protein is CASSPPGGHSYEQYF. For the CDR3, the DNA is TGTGCCAGCTCACCCCCAGGGGGACACTCCTACGAGCAGTACTTC.

The chain carries TRBV18 and TRBJ2-1; D possibly uses TRBD1 or TRBD2 (5 bases each). Germline CDR1 KGHSH, CDR2 LQKENI. V gave up 5 bases and J gave up 5 bases, with 10 bases separating them. The CDR3 has 13 residues. The CDR3 DNA reads as TGTGCCAGCTCAAAAGGGACCCACAATGAGCAGTTCTTC. Translated, it gives CASSKGTHNEQFF.

A word on this clone: Germline and junction disagree at one end, which may indicate a read error. The rearrangement links TRBV19 to TRBJ1-5; 11 bases fit TRBD1. This CDR3 is 15 amino acids long. The germline V gene has CDR1 LNHDA and CDR2 SQIVND (reference sequence). The CDR3 coding sequence is TGTGCCAGTACCCTTGGACAGGGGGCAGGACAGCTCCAGCATTTT. Translated: CASTLGQGAGQLQHF.

The rearrangement links TRBV5-1 to TRBJ2-2; 8 nucleotides align to TRBD1. Trimming removed 2 bases from V and 4 bases from J; junction bases left unmatched: 4. Germline CDR1 and CDR2: SGHRS and YFSETQ. This CDR3 contains 15 residues. For the CDR3, the DNA is TGCGCCAGCAGCTTCTCAGGGGGCGGCACCGGGGAGCTGTTTTTT. Residues: CASSFSGGGTGELFF.

The chain recombines TRBV18 with TRBJ1-1; 7 nucleotides line up with TRBD1. V trimming: 3 bases; J trimming: 10 bases; junction bases outside the gene matches: 17. Germline lookup yields CDR1 KGHSH and CDR2 LQKENI. The CDR3 has 16 residues. The CDR3 loop is CASSPGQTGGSSRAFF. DNA for the CDR3: TGTGCCAGCTCACCGGGACAGACGGGGGGGTCTTCTAGAGCTTTCTTT. Drawing the rest from reference TRBV18 and TRBJ1-1, the complete variable domain is NAGVMQNPRHLVRRRGQEARLRCSPMKGHSHVYWYRQLPEEGLKFMVYLQKENIIDESGMPKERFSAEFPKEGPSILRIQQVVRGDSAAYFCASSPGQTGGSSRAFFGQGTRLTVV.

This clone was found once. This chain links TRBV7-3 with TRBJ1-4, with D possibly TRBD1 on 5 matching bases. This CDR3 region has 14 residues. CDR1 SGHTA and CDR2 FQGTGA come from the germline V gene. The ends were cut back, 3 bases at V and 8 bases at J, with 13 bases in the middle. The CDR3 nucleotides are TGTGCCAGCAGCTTTGGGCAGGGAAGAGAAAAACTGTTTTTT. It codes for CASSFGQGREKLFF.

The chain is built from TRBV5-4 and TRBJ2-3; a weak D match, TRBD2 (5 bases). The germline V gene has CDR1 SGHNT and CDR2 YYREEE (reference sequence). V was clipped by 2 bases and J by 4 bases, with 5 bases between them. The CDR3 is 12 amino acids. The CDR3 nucleotides are TGTGCCAGCAGCTTCGGGGCAGATACGCAGTATTTT. Translation: CASSFGADTQYF.

J is TRBJ2-7 and V is TRBV6-5, with no clear D. Germline V CDR1 and CDR2: MNHEY, SVGAGI. Trimming pared 2 bases from V and 0 bases from J, leaving 5 bases between. The CDR3 runs 13 residues. This CDR3 is CASSYQVSYEQYF. CDR3 DNA: TGTGCCAGCAGTTACCAGGTCTCCTACGAGCAGTACTTC.